This T cell receptor (beta chain) originates from a study of OX40 agonist ivuxolimab in advanced cancers. As for the study more broadly: Ivuxolimab was an agonistic, fully human IgG2 monoclonal antibody directed against OX40 (CD134), a costimulatory receptor. The monotherapy dose-escalation portion (N of about 49 patients) of the phase I ivuxolimab trial is reported in the paper. Patients were allowed to have had prior anti-PD-1, anti-PD-L1 or anti-CTLA-4 therapy, and roughly two fifths of the dose-escalation patients had been treated with checkpoint inhibitors. Partial responses were achieved by three dose-escalation patients, of whom one had hepatocellular carcinoma and two had cutaneous melanoma. A male proportion of almost 85% and a mean age of around 60 years, ranging from 23 to 79, were recorded for the dose-escalation cohort. Of the approximately 50 dose-escalation patients, hepatocellular carcinoma was present in 19, melanoma in roughly 15, renal cell carcinoma in 9 and head and neck cancer in 9. Intravenous ivuxolimab was administered to patients every 2 weeks at six dose levels: 0.01, 0.1, 0.3, 1.5, 3 and 10 mg/kg. Peripheral TCRbeta sequencing aimed to test whether ivuxolimab altered TCR sequence diversity and caused clonal T-cell expansion.

There are 15 amino acids in the CDR3, from cysteine to phenylalanine inclusive. Only the CDR3 part of the read is kept: 45 bases, read in frame from the first base. V was cut back by 3 bases and J by 0 bases, leaving a gap of 9 bases between them. Reading the germline V gene gives CDR1 SGHTA and CDR2 FQGNSA. General conclusions and limits of the study: Low levels of normalized T-cell clonal expansion were also shown by some nonresponding patients. At doses from 0.1 to 3.0 mg/kg, clonal expansion was seen in both CD4+ and CD8+ blood T cells between baseline and week 6. Partial responders in the 0.1-3.0 mg/kg groups had among the lowest normalized peripheral clonal expansion, especially among CD8+ T cells. After ivuxolimab, expanded clones were on average more numerous among CD8+ T cells than among CD4+ T cells. The antigen specificity of the peripheral T cells that underwent clonal expansion was not determined.

The trial excluded patients who had a history of autoimmune disease or who were on systemic immunosuppression. Peripheral blood for TCR sequencing was collected from all dose cohorts at baseline, on cycle 4 day 1, and on cycle 7 day 1. Samples were obtained from an open-label, multicenter, first-in-human phase I dose-escalation trial of ivuxolimab. Adults with locally advanced or metastatic melanoma, renal cell, hepatocellular, or head and neck squamous cell carcinoma were enrolled in the trial. Before TCR sequencing, CD4+ T cells and CD8+ T cells from peripheral blood were sorted into separate populations. To sequence the TCRbeta CDR3 region, genomic DNA was isolated from the sorted cells. The immunoSEQ Assay was used for sequencing of TCRbeta CDR3 regions. As stored in TCRdb, this immuneACCESS dataset retains in-frame rearrangements with V and J assigned. A fraction of the clones does not appear; measured against another copy, unresolved V genes explain less than half of the discrepancy, and the remainder lacks a known reason. This sample comprises about 40,000 clones, roughly 89% of them detected only once. Approximately 0.51% of the sample belongs to the ten largest clones.

Note on this clone: The antigen this receptor binds is unknown. It has no much larger one-base neighbor in the sample; base qualities were not kept.

Recombination connected TRBV7-2 to TRBJ2-1; the D gene is tentatively TRBD1 or TRBD2, each matching 5 bases. This receptor was taken from an adult with an advanced solid tumor such as melanoma, head and neck, liver or kidney cancer. Here the sequenced sample was CD4+ or CD8+ T cells sorted from blood, taken in a trial of the OX40 agonist ivuxolimab. Here is the DNA: TGTGCCAGCAGCTTGTGGGGGAACTCCTACAATGAGCAGTTCTTC. This is translated as CASSLWGNSYNEQFF.